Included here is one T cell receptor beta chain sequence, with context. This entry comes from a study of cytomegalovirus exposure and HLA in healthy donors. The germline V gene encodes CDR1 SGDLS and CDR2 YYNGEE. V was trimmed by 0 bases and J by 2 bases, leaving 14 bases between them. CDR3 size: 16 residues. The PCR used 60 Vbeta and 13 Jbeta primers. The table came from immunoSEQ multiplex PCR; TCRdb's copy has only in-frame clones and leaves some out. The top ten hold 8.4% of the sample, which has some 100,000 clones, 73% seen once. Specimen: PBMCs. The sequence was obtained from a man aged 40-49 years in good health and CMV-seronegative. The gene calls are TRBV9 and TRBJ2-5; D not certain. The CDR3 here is CASSVAPGVAQETQYF. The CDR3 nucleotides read TGTGCCAGCAGCGTAGCCCCCGGAGTTGCTCAAGAGACCCAGTACTTC. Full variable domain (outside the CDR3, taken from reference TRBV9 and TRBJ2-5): DSGVTQTPKHLITATGQRVTLRCSPRSGDLSVYWYQQSLDQGLQFLIQYYNGEERAKGNILERFSAQQFPDLHSELNLSSLELGDSALYFCASSVAPGVAQETQYFGPGTRLLVL.